A single sample gave rise to the 10 T cell receptor beta chains below, sequenced in a study of blood T cell repertoires in COVID-19. TCRdb's copy holds only in-frame clones and misses some; the assay was immunoSEQ multiplex PCR. The table shows 150,000 to 200,000 clones, with roughly 80% occurring only once. Input material: PBMCs or T cells enriched from blood (not recorded which). The receptor source for this set is a woman in her fifties or sixties with acute COVID-19.

This clone turned up a few times. V and J are TRBV5-6 and TRBJ1-6, with 7 bases identical to TRBD1. This CDR3 region has 16 residues. The V gene end was trimmed by 5 bases and the J gene end by 6 bases; junction bases not matched to a gene: 11. CDR1 is SGHDT, CDR2 YYEEEE, per germline. For the CDR3, the DNA is TGTGCCAGCAGATCACAGGGGCGAGGTGTTAATTCACCCCTCCACTTT. Translated, it gives CASRSQGRGVNSPLHF.

This clone was seen more than once but under ten times. CDR3 protein: CASSLSTGQGKNIQYF. CDR3 coding DNA: TGTGCCAGCAGCTTATCCACGGGACAGGGAAAAAACATTCAGTACTTC. This rearrangement joins TRBV7-2 to TRBJ2-4; 9 bases are a match to TRBD1. The CDR3 runs to 16 residues. CDR1 and CDR2 from the germline V gene are SGHTA and FQGNSA. Trimming removed 2 bases from V and 4 bases from J; junction bases left unmatched: 6.

The chain joins TRBV4-3 to TRBJ2-6; D is uncertain. The CDR3 totals 15 residues. The V end lost 3 bases, the J end lost 1 base, and 7 bases lay between the germline ends. The germline gives CDR1 LGHNA, CDR2 YSLEER. Here the CDR3 reads CASSQTGSGANVLTF. In DNA form, the CDR3 reads TGCGCCAGCAGCCAGACGGGTTCTGGGGCCAACGTCCTGACTTTC.

Only one count was recorded for this clone. V usage is TRBV19 and J usage is TRBJ2-2, with TRBD2 identical over 11 bases. This CDR3 spans 17 amino acids. Germline loops: CDR1 LNHDA, CDR2 SQIVND (reference sequence). J gave up 7 bases and V 6 bases, and 13 bases lay outside the gene matches. CDR3 loop: CASSILAGVKYSGELFF. The CDR3 DNA reads TGTGCCAGTAGCATACTAGCGGGAGTGAAATACAGCGGGGAGCTGTTTTTT.

V usage is TRBV4-3 and J usage is TRBJ2-1, with 7 bases fitting TRBD2. J lost 4 bases, V lost 0 bases, and 9 bases had no gene match. The CDR3 length is 17 residues. The germline gives CDR1 LGHNA, CDR2 YSLEER. CDR3 in amino acids: CASSQDRWTRDYNEQFF. The CDR3, as DNA: TGCGCCAGCAGCCAAGATAGGTGGACTAGGGATTACAATGAGCAGTTCTTC.

This clone was observed once. The J gene is TRBJ1-3, the V gene TRBV5-5; tentative D call: TRBD1 (5 bases). The V gene's germline CDR1 is SGHKS and CDR2 YYEKEE (reference sequence). V was trimmed by 2 bases and J by 7 bases, leaving 19 bases between them. The CDR3 is made up of 16 amino acids. The CDR3 reads CASSFTGGTATNTIYF. The CDR3, as DNA: TGTGCCAGCAGCTTCACCGGGGGAACAGCCACGAACACCATATATTTT.

The chain couples TRBV18 to TRBJ1-2, with TRBD1 identical over 7 bases. Germline-derived CDR1 and CDR2 are KGHSH and LQKENI. V lost 3 bases and J lost 4; bases outside the gene matches: 5. The CDR3 runs to 14 residues. CDR3 sequence reads: CASSPSGTAYGYTF. In nucleotides, the CDR3 is TGTGCCAGCTCACCCTCCGGGACAGCCTATGGCTACACCTTC.

This clone was recorded once. V gene TRBV7-2 combines with J gene TRBJ1-1; TRBD1 agrees at 9 bases. Germline V lookup: CDR1 SGHTA, CDR2 FQGNSA. There are 16 residues in the CDR3. Trimming cost V 5 bases and J 1 base; bases outside gene matches: 8. CDR3 nucleotides: TGTGCCAGCAGCATTTTCCCGGGACAGGGGAACACTGAAGCTTTCTTT. This encodes CASSIFPGQGNTEAFF.

The chain joins TRBV5-5 to TRBJ1-4; D is unresolved. The CDR3 has 16 residues. Germline CDR1 SGHKS, CDR2 YYEKEE (reference sequence). V was shortened by 4 bases and J by 0 bases, with 13 bases between the two germline ends. CDR3: CASSPAGWTTNEKLFF. The CDR3 bases are TGTGCCAGCAGCCCGGCGGGATGGACAACTAATGAAAAACTGTTTTTT. Supplemented by reference TRBV5-5 and TRBJ1-4, the full variable domain reads DAGVTQSPTHLIKTRGQQVTLRCSPISGHKSVSWYQQVLGQGPQFIFQYYEKEERGRGNFPDRFSARQFPNYSSELNVNALLLGDSALYLCASSPAGWTTNEKLFFGSGTQLSVL.

This chain uses TRBV30 with TRBJ2-7, with TRBD2 identical over 10 bases. The trim removed 0 bases at V and 9 bases at J, leaving 8 bases unmatched. The CDR3 contains 14 residues. Germline lookup yields CDR1 GTSNPN and CDR2 SVGIG (reference sequence). DNA of the CDR3: TGTGCCTGGAGTGTAAGTAGCGGGAGGACCCGGCAGTACTTC. It codes for CAWSVSSGRTRQYF.